This entry lists 15 T cell receptor beta chains sequenced from one sample in a study of CD8+ T cells in alopecia areata. Treatment: oral pan-JAK inhibitor, 5-10 mg twice daily. Isolated RNA was reverse transcribed into cDNA used as the sequencing template. Here immunoSEQ multiplex PCR was the method, and the copy in TCRdb shows in-frame clones only, minus some. The repertoire holds 200,000 to 250,000 clones, with 64% as singletons. This sample comprised CD4+ T cells sorted from blood, obtained at week 4, from a patient treated with tofacitinib. These receptor sequences come from a human donor with alopecia areata.

The chain joins TRBV30 to TRBJ1-1; 8 nucleotides line up with TRBD1. Looked up from germline, CDR1 is GTSNPN and CDR2 is SVGIG (reference sequence). Unmatched junction bases numbered 9, after V lost 5 bases and J lost 10 bases. CDR3 length: 12 amino acids. In DNA, the CDR3 is TGTGCCTGGGAGGGACAGGTCGGTGGAGCTTTCTTT. Amino acid sequence: CAWEGQVGGAFF. The variable domain in full, completed from reference TRBV30 and TRBJ1-1, reads SQTIHQWPATLVQPVGSPLSLECTVEGTSNPNLYWYRQAAGRGLQLLFYSVGIGQISSEVPQNLSASRPQDRQFILSSKKLLLSDSGFYLCAWEGQVGGAFFGQGTRLTVV.

The chain has TRBV5-1 and TRBJ1-2; tentatively, D is TRBD1 (5 bases). CDR1 is SGHRS, CDR2 YFSETQ, per germline. The CDR3 extends over 12 amino acids. V lost 5 bases, J lost 2 bases, and 7 bases lay in between. DNA of the CDR3: TGCGCCAGCAGACAGGACAACTATGGCTACACCTTC. It translates to CASRQDNYGYTF.

The rearrangement joins TRBV7-2 to TRBJ2-4; D is undetermined. This CDR3 comprises 11 residues. Germline V gene data show CDR1 as SGHTA and CDR2 as FQGNSA. V was shortened by 1 base and J by 8 bases, with 3 bases between the two germline ends. The CDR3 is CASSLGDIQYF. The CDR3, as DNA: TGTGCCAGCAGCTTAGGCGACATTCAGTACTTC.

This clone came up once. V and J are TRBV5-1 and TRBJ1-5; 7 bases are a match to TRBD1. The V segment lost 5 bases and the J segment 3 bases; nucleotides outside the gene matches: 5. Germline-derived CDR1 and CDR2 are SGHRS and YFSETQ. The CDR3 spans 14 residues. CDR3 nucleotides: TGCGCCAGCAGTACAACAGGGGCCAATCAGCCCCAGCATTTT. Residues: CASSTTGANQPQHF. Full variable domain (outside the CDR3, taken from reference TRBV5-1 and TRBJ1-5): KAGVTQTPRYLIKTRGQQVTLSCSPISGHRSVSWYQQTPGQGLQFLFEYFSETQRNKGNFPGRFSGRQFSNSRSEMNVSTLELGDSALYLCASSTTGANQPQHFGDGTRLSIL.

This clone has a handful of counts. This chain connects TRBV29-1 to TRBJ1-4; maybe TRBD1 (6 bases). The CDR3 loop spans 12 amino acids. The V end lost 4 bases, the J end lost 8 bases, and 11 bases lay between the germline ends. Germline lookup yields CDR1 SQVTM and CDR2 ANQGSEA. Written as DNA, the CDR3 is TGCAGCGTTGGGGCCACAGGGGAAAAACTGTTTTTT. It codes for CSVGATGEKLFF.

The chain recombines TRBV18 with TRBJ1-1, with TRBD1 as a possible D gene (6 bases). The CDR3 runs to 14 residues. V lost 3 bases and J 4 bases, leaving 12 bases between the germline ends. Germline loops: CDR1 KGHSH, CDR2 LQKENI. CDR3 loop: CASSPGGGSTEAFF. CDR3 DNA: TGTGCCAGCTCACCGGGAGGGGGGAGCACTGAAGCTTTCTTT.

This clone was detected once. The chain joins TRBV6-5 to TRBJ2-1; 8 bases are shared with TRBD1. CDR3 size: 14 residues. V trimming: 8 bases; J trimming: 11 bases; junction bases outside the gene matches: 14. Per the germline V gene, CDR1 is MNHEY and CDR2 is SVGAGI. The CDR3, as DNA: TGTGCCAGCCGAGAGCCTCACCAGGGGGCTAAGCAGTTCTTC. Translated, it gives CASREPHQGAKQFF.

This clone was counted a few times. V gene TRBV7-9 combines with J gene TRBJ2-5; 7 nucleotides agree with TRBD1. The CDR3 covers 15 residues. Germline V gene lookup returns CDR1 SEHNR and CDR2 FQNEAQ (reference sequence). V lost 5 bases, J lost 2 bases, and 8 bases stayed unmatched. The CDR3 here is CASSAGDSTQETQYF. In nucleotides, the CDR3 is TGTGCCAGCAGCGCCGGGGACAGCACACAAGAGACCCAGTACTTC. The entire variable domain, with the rest obtained from reference TRBV7-9 and TRBJ2-5, is as follows: DTGVSQNPRHKITKRGQNVTFRCDPISEHNRLYWYRQTLGQGPEFLTYFQNEAQLEKSRLLSDRFSAERPKGSFSTLEIQRTEQGDSAMYLCASSAGDSTQETQYFGPGTRLLVL.

This clone has only a few counts. The V gene is TRBV29-1, the J gene TRBJ2-5; the D gene is possibly TRBD2 (6 bases). The germline V gene has CDR1 SQVTM and CDR2 ANQGSEA. Trimming removed 0 bases from V and 5 bases from J, with 10 bases in between. This CDR3 comprises 13 residues. The CDR3: CSVEEGGYETQYF. The CDR3, as DNA: TGCAGCGTTGAAGAGGGAGGTTATGAGACCCAGTACTTC.

A few counts support this clone. The V gene is TRBV7-2, the J gene TRBJ2-7; no clear D gene. Trimming shortened V by 5 bases and J by 1 base, and 9 bases separated the two germline ends. CDR1 SGHTA and CDR2 FQGNSA come from the germline V gene. The CDR3 loop spans 13 amino acids. The CDR3 protein is CASSPKGSYEQYF. The CDR3 coding sequence is TGTGCCAGCAGCCCTAAGGGTTCCTACGAGCAGTACTTC.

This chain joins TRBV19 and TRBJ2-7, with 7 bases matching TRBD1. CDR1 LNHDA and CDR2 SQIVND come from the germline V gene (reference sequence). The CDR3 loop spans 14 amino acids. J gave up 1 base and V 4 bases, and 4 bases lay outside the gene matches. CDR3 bases: TGTGCCAGTAGTACCCGACAGGGATCCTACGAGCAGTACTTC. Its translation is CASSTRQGSYEQYF.

The genes are TRBV4-2 and TRBJ2-1; 7 bases align to TRBD2. This CDR3 has 15 amino acids. Germline CDR1 is LGHNA and CDR2 is YNFKEQ. Trimming at V came to 0 bases and at J to 5 bases, leaving 4 bases not matched to a gene. The DNA for the CDR3 is TGTGCCAGCAGCCAAGATAGGGGACTACACAATGAGCAGTTCTTC. This sequence encodes CASSQDRGLHNEQFF.

V is TRBV7-2 and J is TRBJ1-3; D is undetermined. Trimming took off 5 bases at V and 1 base at J, with 6 bases between the two ends. The germline V gene encodes CDR1 SGHTA and CDR2 FQGNSA. CDR3 length: 13 amino acids. CDR3 loop: CASSPGSGNTIYF. The DNA for the CDR3 is TGTGCCAGCAGCCCCGGTTCTGGAAACACCATATATTTT.

The chain combines TRBV2 with TRBJ1-5, with 8 bases fitting TRBD1. The V gene end was trimmed by 8 bases and the J gene end by 7 bases; junction bases not matched to a gene: 7. The V gene's germline CDR1 is SNHLY and CDR2 FYNNEI. The CDR3 is made up of 13 amino acids. CDR3 amino acids: CASSGQVDQPQHF. In nucleotides, the CDR3 is TGTGCCAGCTCGGGACAGGTCGACCAGCCCCAGCATTTT.

Of note for this clone: A junction boundary mismatches the germline segment, possibly from a read error. This chain uses TRBV7-7 with TRBJ2-1, with D possibly being TRBD2 (6 bases). Germline CDR1 SSHAT, CDR2 FNYEAQ (reference sequence). This CDR3 comprises 14 residues. DNA for the CDR3: TGTGCTAGCAGCTCGCCGGGGGTAAACAATGAGCAGTTCTTC. Amino acids: CASSSPGVNNEQFF.